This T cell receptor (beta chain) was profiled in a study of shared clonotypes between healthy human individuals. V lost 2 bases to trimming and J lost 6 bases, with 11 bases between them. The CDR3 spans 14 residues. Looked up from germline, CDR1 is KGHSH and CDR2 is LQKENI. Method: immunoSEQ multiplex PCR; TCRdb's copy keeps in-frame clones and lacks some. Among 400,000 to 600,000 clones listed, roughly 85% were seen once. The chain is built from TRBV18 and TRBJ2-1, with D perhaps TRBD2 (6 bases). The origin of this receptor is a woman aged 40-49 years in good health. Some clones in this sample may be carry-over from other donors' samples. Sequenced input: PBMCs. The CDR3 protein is CASSPGGSGNEQFF. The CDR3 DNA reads TGTGCCAGCTCACCAGGTGGTAGCGGCAATGAGCAGTTCTTC.